This is a list of T cell receptor beta chains from one sample in a study of OX40 agonist ivuxolimab in advanced cancers. Sequencing was performed with immunoSEQ multiplex PCR; in TCRdb, only in-frame clones are kept and a portion is missing. The sample has around 80,000 clones; approximately 85% are singletons. This specimen consisted of CD4+ or CD8+ T cells sorted from blood, obtained in a trial of the OX40 agonist ivuxolimab. These receptors were collected from an adult with an advanced solid tumor such as melanoma, head and neck, liver or kidney cancer. The CDR3 runs from the conserved cysteine through the conserved F or W. The order of the fields is clone size, D gene, V gene, J gene, CDR3 DNA, CDR3 protein. D genes are given only for firm matches. Expanded clones get a size class; other rows say once, few or many, or leave the size out.

>-|-|TRBV20-1|TRBJ2-3
TGCAGTGCTAAAGCTTTAGATACGCAGTATTTT
CSAKALDTQYF
>-|-|TRBV5-1|TRBJ2-7
TGCGCCAGCAGCTCGGAACCGGGCACACTCTACGAGCAGTACTTC
CASSSEPGTLYEQYF
>-|-|TRBV9|TRBJ2-3
TGTGCCAGCAGTGACAGGTCTAGCACAGATACGCAGTATTTT
CASSDRSSTDTQYF
>-|-|TRBV21-1|TRBJ2-3
TGTGCCAGCAGCAACCGGGACAGGGAGAGCACAGATACGCAGTATTTT
CASSNRDRESTDTQYF
>-|-|TRBV18|TRBJ2-5
TGTGCCAGCTCTCCTAAGACGGCTCAAGAGACCCAGTACTTC
CASSPKTAQETQYF
>-|TRBD1|TRBV7-9|TRBJ2-5
TGTGCCAGCAGCCAGACAGGGGGACCGCAAGAGACCCAGTACTTC
CASSQTGGPQETQYF
>-|-|TRBV28|TRBJ2-7
TGTGCCAGCAGTTTAGGCAGGGGGGATATCGAGCAGTACTTC
CASSLGRGDIEQYF
>-|-|TRBV4-1|TRBJ1-3
TGCGCCAGCAGCCAAGGCAGGGGAACAGGCTCTGGAAACACCATATATTTT
CASSQGRGTGSGNTIYF
>-|-|TRBV6-6|TRBJ1-2
TGTGCCAGCAGTTACAGTCGTTGGGAGGATGGCTACACCTTC
CASSYSRWEDGYTF
>-|-|TRBV9|TRBJ2-5
TGTGCCAGCAGCCCTCAGGGTATGGAGACCCAGTACTTC
CASSPQGMETQYF
>few|-|TRBV6-5|TRBJ2-7
TGTGCCAGCAGTTACCAAGGGGGTCGGTACGAGCAGTACTTC
CASSYQGGRYEQYF
>-|-|TRBV7-2|TRBJ1-6
TGTGCCAGCAACTCCCCCCTTTCCAGCTCCTATAATTCACCCCTCCACTTT
CASNSPLSSSYNSPLHF
>once|-|TRBV2|TRBJ1-3
TGTGCCAGCAGTGAAGCGAGAGCAGGGCCGTCTGGAAACACCATATATTTT
CASSEARAGPSGNTIYF
>-|TRBD1|TRBV2|TRBJ1-1
TGTGCCAGCAGTGAGCGACAGGGTGGAACTGAAGCTTTCTTT
CASSERQGGTEAFF
>few|-|TRBV5-4|TRBJ1-2
TGTGCCAGCAGCTTCCAGGGCGGCTATGGCTACACCTTC
CASSFQGGYGYTF
>-|-|TRBV28|TRBJ1-2
TGTGCCAGCAGTTTATTAAGGGGCGTTAGCTATGGCTACACCTTC
CASSLLRGVSYGYTF
>once|-|TRBV30|TRBJ1-4
TGTGCCTGGTCCCTCAGGCGTACGGAGGAAAAACTGTTTTTT
CAWSLRRTEEKLFF
>-|-|TRBV2|TRBJ1-1
TGTGCCAGCAGCGCAGAAGGTGGGACTGAAGCTTTCTTT
CASSAEGGTEAFF
>-|TRBD1|TRBV6-1|TRBJ1-4
TGTGCCAGCAGCCGAACAGGGGGTGTTAATGAAAAACTGTTTTTT
CASSRTGGVNEKLFF
>-|TRBD1|TRBV5-4|TRBJ2-1
TGTGCCAGCAGCATAGACAGGGGCTCCTACAATGAGCAGTTCTTC
CASSIDRGSYNEQFF
>-|TRBD1|TRBV7-9|TRBJ1-1
TGTGCCAGCAGCTTTACAGGGGACACTGAAGCTTTCTTT
CASSFTGDTEAFF
>-|TRBD1|TRBV6-6|TRBJ2-5
TGTGCCAGCAGTCGCGCCACCGACAGGGCGGCGGAGACCCAGTACTTC
CASSRATDRAAETQYF
>-|-|TRBV13|TRBJ1-6
TGTGCCAGCAGCTTAGAGGGGTTAGGCAGCTATAATTCACCCCTCCACTTT
CASSLEGLGSYNSPLHF
>-|-|TRBV10-3|TRBJ1-1
TGTGCCATCAGTGCACGGGAGAGCACTGAAGCTTTCTTT
CAISARESTEAFF
>-|TRBD1|TRBV4-3|TRBJ1-3
TGCGCCAGCAGCCAAGATTTACCTGGGACAGCTGGAAACACCATATATTTT
CASSQDLPGTAGNTIYF
>-|-|TRBV7-9|TRBJ2-3
TGTGCCAGCAGCTTGACTAGTCTGGTGGATACGCAGTATTTT
CASSLTSLVDTQYF
>once|-|TRBV11-2|TRBJ2-5
TGTGCCAGCAGCATGGGGGTAGGAGAGACCCAGTACTTC
CASSMGVGETQYF
>-|TRBD2|TRBV2|TRBJ2-1
TGTGCCAGCAGTGAGTCTGGCGGCGGGGGCTACAATGAGCAGTTCTTC
CASSESGGGGYNEQFF
>-|-|TRBV5-4|TRBJ2-7
TGTGCCAGCAGTCCCGGGACTCCCCTCTACGAGCAGTACTTC
CASSPGTPLYEQYF
>-|TRBD1|TRBV6-1|TRBJ2-7
TGTGCCAGCACACGACAGGGGGTCGGCTACGAGCAGTACTTC
CASTRQGVGYEQYF
>-|-|TRBV30|TRBJ1-1
TGTGCCCGGGGGGCGGTTGATTCCGCTGAAGCTTTCTTT
CARGAVDSAEAFF
>-|-|TRBV11-2|TRBJ1-1
TGTGCCAGCAGCGTCTTGGGGGGGCTGGGGAACACTGAAGCTTTCTTT
CASSVLGGLGNTEAFF
>-|-|TRBV10-3|TRBJ2-1
TGTGCCATCAGTAAAGCGAGGGAGAACAATGAGCAGTTCTTC
CAISKARENNEQFF
>-|-|TRBV9|TRBJ1-3
TGTGCCAGCAGCGTAGCCCCATCTGGTACGACTGGAAACACCATATATTTT
CASSVAPSGTTGNTIYF
>-|TRBD1|TRBV19|TRBJ1-5
TGTGCCAGTAGTCAGGGGGTGAATAGCAATCAGCCCCAGCATTTT
CASSQGVNSNQPQHF
>-|-|TRBV11-2|TRBJ1-1
TGTGCCAGCAGCCGTGACACGAACACTGAAGCTTTCTTT
CASSRDTNTEAFF
>once|-|TRBV2|TRBJ1-1
TGTGCCAGCAGTGTGAAGGGGAACACTGAAGCTTTCTTT
CASSVKGNTEAFF
>-|-|TRBV6-5|TRBJ2-7
TGTGCCAGCAGTGAAGGAAATTTAGGGCAGTACTTC
CASSEGNLGQYF
>-|-|TRBV18|TRBJ2-2
TGTGCCAGCTCACCATCGGCCGGGTACACCGGGGAGCTGTTTTTT
CASSPSAGYTGELFF
>few|-|TRBV5-4|TRBJ1-6
TGTGCCAGCAGCTTGGACTTCAATTCACCCCTCCACTTT
CASSLDFNSPLHF
>once|-|TRBV4-1|TRBJ1-4
TGCGCCAGCAGCCAAGTAGGGGATCGGCAGGAAAAACTGTTTTTT
CASSQVGDRQEKLFF